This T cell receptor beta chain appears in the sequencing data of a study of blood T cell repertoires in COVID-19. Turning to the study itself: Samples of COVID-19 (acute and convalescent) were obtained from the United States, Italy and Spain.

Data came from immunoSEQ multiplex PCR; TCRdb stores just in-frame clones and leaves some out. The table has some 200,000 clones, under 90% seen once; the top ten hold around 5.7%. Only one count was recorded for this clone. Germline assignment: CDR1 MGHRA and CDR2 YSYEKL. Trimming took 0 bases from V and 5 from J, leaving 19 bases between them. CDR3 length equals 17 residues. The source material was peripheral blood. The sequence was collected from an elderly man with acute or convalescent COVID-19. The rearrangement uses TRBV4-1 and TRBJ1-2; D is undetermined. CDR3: CASSQDLARKITYGYTF. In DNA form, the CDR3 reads TGCGCCAGCAGCCAAGATCTGGCCAGGAAAATCACTTATGGCTACACCTTC.